The rows below give T cell receptor beta chains drawn from one sample of a study of T cell responses to AZD1222 COVID-19 vaccine. TCRdb's copy holds only in-frame clones and misses some; the assay was immunoSEQ multiplex PCR. This sample carries more than 150,000 clones, under 95% of them seen once, and the ten largest clones take roughly 0.98%. Material: peripheral blood, obtained on day 0 of AZD1222 vaccination. Receptor source: an adult in good health. Each CDR3 is given with its conserved first and last residue. D genes are given only for firm matches. Clone size is shown for a subset of rows, as once, few, many or a class of expanded clone.

j_gene | d_gene | abundance | v_gene | CDR3aa | CDR3nt
TRBJ1-4 | TRBD1 | - | TRBV5-1 | CASSLWGQGGEKLFF | TGCGCCAGCAGCTTGTGGGGACAGGGAGGGGAAAAACTGTTTTTT
TRBJ2-1 | TRBD1 | once | TRBV7-3 | CASSPTRDSSYNEQFF | TGTGCCAGCAGCCCCACCCGGGACAGCTCCTACAATGAGCAGTTCTTC
TRBJ2-7 | TRBD1 | - | TRBV5-1 | CASPPPTDQGAGYEQYF | TGCGCCAGCCCCCCTCCAACCGATCAGGGGGCAGGGTACGAGCAGTACTTC
TRBJ1-3 | - | - | TRBV7-3 | CASSLRGDPGNTIYF | TGTGCCAGCAGCTTAAGGGGGGACCCTGGAAACACCATATATTTT
TRBJ2-5 | TRBD1 | - | TRBV5-6 | CASSPGQGVGETQYF | TGTGCCAGCAGCCCAGGACAGGGGGTAGGAGAGACCCAGTACTTC
TRBJ1-2 | - | - | TRBV10-3 | CAISLQGNGYTF | TGTGCCATCAGCTTACAGGGTAATGGCTACACCTTC
TRBJ1-1 | TRBD1 | once | TRBV10-3 | CAISYATGGNTEAFF | TGTGCCATCAGCTACGCCACAGGGGGCAACACTGAAGCTTTCTTT
TRBJ2-3 | - | - | TRBV3-1/TRBV3-2 | CASSQVHRFSGPDTQYF | TGTGCCAGCAGCCAAGTGCATCGGTTTTCAGGGCCAGATACGCAGTATTTT
TRBJ2-7 | - | - | TRBV7-2 | CASSLGAISSYEQYF | TGTGCCAGCAGCTTAGGAGCGATTAGCTCCTACGAGCAGTACTTC
TRBJ2-2 | TRBD1 | - | TRBV5-1 | CASSLVLTGGELFF | TGCGCCAGCAGCTTGGTCCTGACAGGGGGGGAGCTGTTTTTT
TRBJ1-2 | TRBD1 | - | TRBV19 | CASSTDRVKNYGYTF | TGTGCCAGTAGTACGGACAGGGTAAAGAACTATGGCTACACCTTC
TRBJ1-2 | - | - | TRBV29-1 | CSAKSEYGYTF | TGCAGCGCCAAGTCTGAATATGGCTACACCTTC
TRBJ2-3 | TRBD2 | - | TRBV3-1/TRBV3-2 | CASSQQAGGSDTQYF | TGTGCCAGCAGCCAACAAGCGGGGGGATCAGATACGCAGTATTTT
TRBJ1-5 | - | - | TRBV11-3 | CASSSGPGGQPQHF | TGTGCCAGCAGCTCGGGCCCGGGGGGGCAGCCCCAGCATTTT
TRBJ2-7 | - | - | TRBV29-1 | CSVELSLGDEQYF | TGCAGCGTTGAACTAAGCCTGGGCGACGAGCAGTACTTC
TRBJ2-2 | - | - | TRBV9 | CASSVNVAGELFF | TGTGCCAGCAGCGTAAATGTGGCCGGGGAGCTGTTTTTT
TRBJ1-1 | - | - | TRBV23-1 | CASSENGRRSPNMNTEAFF | TGCGCCAGCAGCGAAAATGGACGCCGCTCGCCCAACATGAACACTGAAGCTTTCTTT
TRBJ2-1 | TRBD1 | - | TRBV19 | CASIPGTDYNEQFF | TGTGCCAGCATCCCCGGGACAGATTACAATGAGCAGTTCTTC
TRBJ2-7 | TRBD2 | - | TRBV28 | CASSSSSGRAGEQYF | TGTGCCAGCAGTTCCTCTAGCGGGAGGGCCGGCGAGCAGTACTTC